One sample yielded the 20 T cell receptor beta chains listed below, sequenced in a study of blood T cell repertoires in COVID-19. The repertoire was sequenced with immunoSEQ multiplex PCR; TCRdb's copy has only in-frame clones and lacks some. The table records 95,000 to 100,000 clones, around nine tenths of them present only once. The material sequenced was peripheral blood. The source is a human donor with COVID-19, enrolled during active disease. The donor label of this sample is uncertain.

The rearrangement joins TRBV28 to TRBJ1-2, with D possibly TRBD1 on 5 matching bases. Trimming shortened V by 3 bases and J by 6 bases, and 17 bases separated the two germline ends. The CDR3 extends over 15 amino acids. CDR1 and CDR2 (germline): MDHEN, SYDVKM. The CDR3 loop is CASSLDGGIGDGYTF. The CDR3 nucleotides are TGTGCCAGCAGTTTGGACGGGGGGATTGGGGATGGCTACACCTTC.

The gene calls are TRBV5-1 and TRBJ2-1; D is ambiguous. The CDR3 is 14 residues long. Germline V gives CDR1 SGHRS, CDR2 YFSETQ. Deletions cut 1 base from V and 5 bases from J, with 10 bases between. The CDR3 coding sequence is TGCGCCAGCAGCTTGACGCCCCCGGACAATGAGCAGTTCTTC. Encoded protein: CASSLTPPDNEQFF.

This chain uses TRBV10-3 with TRBJ2-7; D is uncertain. Between the trimmed V and J ends, which lost 4 bases and 0 bases, there was a span of 7 bases. Germline CDR1 ENHRY, CDR2 SYGVKD. The CDR3 has 13 residues. CDR3 protein: CAISARSSYEQYF. CDR3 DNA sequence: TGTGCCATCAGTGCGAGGTCCTCCTACGAGCAGTACTTC.

This clone has just a few counts. The chain joins TRBV5-5 to TRBJ1-1; 8 nucleotides agree with TRBD1. The V and J ends lost 5 bases and 5 bases, in that order; junction bases with no gene match: 8. Per germline, CDR1 SGHKS and CDR2 YYEKEE (reference sequence). This CDR3 has 14 amino acids. CDR3 sequence reads: CASRTGTGVTEAFF. DNA for the CDR3: TGTGCCAGCAGGACCGGGACAGGTGTAACTGAAGCTTTCTTT.

This clone was detected once. The CDR3 loop is CASVRGTDTQYF. The CDR3 DNA follows: TGTGCCAGCGTCCGGGGCACAGATACGCAGTATTTT. The chain couples TRBV2 to TRBJ2-3, with D unresolved. CDR1 SNHLY and CDR2 FYNNEI come from the germline V gene. CDR3 length: 12 amino acids. The V end was cut by 8 bases, the J end by 1 base, with 7 bases between. Drawing the rest from reference TRBV2 and TRBJ2-3, the complete variable domain is EPEVTQTPSHQVTQMGQEVILRCVPISNHLYFYWYRQILGQKVEFLVSFYNNEISEKSEIFDDQFSVERPDGSNFTLKIRSTKLEDSAMYFCASVRGTDTQYFGPGTRLTVL.

The genes are TRBV6-6 and TRBJ1-4; D remains ambiguous. Trimming took 8 bases from V and 7 from J, leaving 14 bases between them. CDR1 MNHNY and CDR2 SVGAGI come from the germline V gene (reference sequence). The CDR3 is 13 amino acids. The DNA of the CDR3 is TGTGCCAGCGGACCCGGGGTTGGTGAAAAACTGTTTTTT. Its translation is CASGPGVGEKLFF.

This clone was recorded once. The chain joins TRBV2 to TRBJ2-5, with D perhaps TRBD2 (5 bases). In germline, CDR1 is SNHLY, CDR2 FYNNEI. CDR3 size: 14 residues. Trimming cost V 1 base and J 4 bases, with 10 bases left between them. The CDR3 coding sequence is TGTGCCAGCAGTGAAGGTCGGGGAGTAGAGACCCAGTACTTC. Amino acid sequence: CASSEGRGVETQYF.

The chain combines TRBV5-1 with TRBJ1-1; D uncertain. CDR1 and CDR2 from the germline V gene are SGHRS and YFSETQ. CDR3 size: 13 residues. V lost 1 base and J 6 bases, leaving 10 bases between the germline ends. The CDR3 is CASSLLDGAEAFF. The CDR3 DNA reads as TGCGCCAGCAGCTTGCTCGACGGGGCTGAAGCTTTCTTT.

The chain combines TRBV29-1 with TRBJ1-1, with D possibly TRBD1 on 5 matching bases. The V gene's germline CDR1 is SQVTM and CDR2 ANQGSEA. Trimming left V 1 base short and J 8 bases short, with 11 bases between. This CDR3 is built from 12 residues. CDR3 amino acids: CSVEGRGEEAFF. The CDR3 DNA is TGCAGCGTTGAAGGCCGGGGGGAAGAAGCTTTCTTT.

The chain uses TRBV19 and TRBJ2-1; D perhaps matches TRBD2 (6 bases). Germline CDR1 is LNHDA and CDR2 is SQIVND (reference sequence). Between the trimmed V and J ends, which lost 4 bases and 7 bases, there was a span of 11 bases. CDR3 size: 13 residues. The CDR3 nucleotides read TGTGCCAGTAGTACGACTAGACGAAATGAGCAGTTCTTC. Encoded protein: CASSTTRRNEQFF.

The rearrangement uses TRBV5-4 and TRBJ1-2, with a possible D match to TRBD1 (6 bases). CDR3 length equals 14 residues. Germline V gene lookup returns CDR1 SGHNT and CDR2 YYREEE (reference sequence). V shed 3 bases and J shed 5 bases, with 14 bases lying between them. For the CDR3, the DNA is TGTGCCAGCAGCTACGGGACATTTCTATATGGCTACACCTTC. Protein sequence: CASSYGTFLYGYTF.

The chain employs TRBV4-1 and TRBJ1-5; 11 positions match TRBD1. Germline V gives CDR1 MGHRA, CDR2 YSYEKL. This CDR3 is 14 amino acids long. V lost 8 bases, J lost 3 bases, and 3 bases stayed unmatched. The CDR3 region is CASRDRGVNQPQHF. CDR3 sequence (DNA): TGCGCCAGCCGGGACAGGGGGGTCAATCAGCCCCAGCATTTT.

The V and J genes are TRBV7-7 and TRBJ1-6, with D unresolved. The germline V and J ends were trimmed by 8 bases and 9 bases, with 14 bases remaining between them. The CDR3 spans 13 residues. The germline gives CDR1 SSHAT, CDR2 FNYEAQ (reference sequence). This CDR3 is CASPPALTSPLHF. The DNA for the CDR3 is TGTGCCAGCCCCCCCGCGCTTACTTCACCCCTCCACTTT.

This chain links TRBV28 with TRBJ1-2; D remains unclear. Between the trimmed V and J ends, which lost 1 base and 7 bases, there was a span of 13 bases. The length of the CDR3 is 14 residues. Germline lookup yields CDR1 MDHEN and CDR2 SYDVKM. CDR3 DNA sequence: TGTGCCAGCAGTTTATACGGCCCGGGAGCTGGCTACACCTTC. It is translated as CASSLYGPGAGYTF.

The rearrangement links TRBV3-1 (or the pseudogene TRBV3-2) to TRBJ1-2, with a possible D match to TRBD1 (5 bases). The germline gives CDR1 LGHDT, CDR2 YNNKEL (reference sequence). This CDR3 has 13 residues. V was shortened by 2 bases and J by 11 bases, with 15 bases between the two germline ends. CDR3 nucleotides: TGTGCCAGCAGCCAACAGGGAGGACTGGAGTACACCTTC. Amino acid sequence: CASSQQGGLEYTF.

This clone was picked up one time. This CDR3 is CASSIGSANTEAFF. CDR3 coding DNA: TGTGCCAGTAGTATAGGGAGTGCGAACACTGAAGCTTTCTTT. The chain combines TRBV19 with TRBJ1-1; no definite D call. This CDR3 spans 14 amino acids. Germline values: CDR1 LNHDA, CDR2 SQIVND (reference sequence). V was cut by 1 base and J by 1 base, with 7 bases left in between.

The genes are TRBV7-9 and TRBJ1-1, with unresolved D. Trimming removed 7 bases from V and 4 bases from J, with 13 bases in between. CDR3 length equals 13 residues. Germline V gene data show CDR1 as SEHNR and CDR2 as FQNEAQ (reference sequence). DNA for the CDR3: TGTGCCAGCACCCTACCGGAGGGCACTGAAGCTTTCTTT. Protein: CASTLPEGTEAFF.

The chain recombines TRBV18 with TRBJ2-1, with D tentatively TRBD1 (6 bases). The CDR3 totals 16 residues. Trimming shortened V by 2 bases and J by 10 bases, and 21 bases separated the two germline ends. Germline-derived CDR1 and CDR2 are KGHSH and LQKENI. DNA for the CDR3: TGTGCCAGCTCACCAGAATCAGGGGCCCTAACGGGAGAGCAGTTCTTC. Amino acid sequence: CASSPESGALTGEQFF.

V usage is TRBV10-1 and J usage is TRBJ2-7; D not certain. The V end lost 0 bases, the J end lost 10 bases, and 10 bases lay between the germline ends. This CDR3 spans 12 amino acids. CDR1 WNHNN and CDR2 SYGVQD come from the germline V gene (reference sequence). This chain's CDR3 is CASSESGELQYF. The CDR3 region has the DNA TGCGCCAGCAGTGAGTCCGGAGAACTTCAGTACTTC.

This chain links TRBV25-1 with TRBJ1-4; perhaps TRBD1 as D (5 bases). The CDR3 covers 15 residues. Looked up from germline, CDR1 is MGHDK and CDR2 is SYGVNS. Trimming removed 4 bases from V and 4 bases from J, with 13 bases in between. CDR3 DNA: TGTGCCAGCAGTGCGGGGGTACGGAGTAATGAAAAACTGTTTTTT. Amino acid sequence: CASSAGVRSNEKLFF.